The rows below give T cell receptor beta chains drawn from one sample of a study of blood T cell repertoires in COVID-19. Sequencing was performed with immunoSEQ multiplex PCR; in TCRdb, only in-frame clones are kept and a portion is missing. The data contain under 200,000 clones, over 75% of them seen just once; the ten biggest clones take up 10% to 15%. The sequencing input was peripheral blood. The receptor source for this set is a man between 65 and 79 years old who had recovered from COVID-19. Each CDR3 is given with its conserved first and last residue. The D gene is left open where the match is weak. Rows give clone size only sometimes, using once, few, many, or a class for an expanded clone.

V gene: TRBV10-1
clone size: -
D gene: -
J gene: TRBJ2-3
CDR3 protein: CASSAGGGTDTQYF
CDR3 DNA: TGCGCCAGCAGCGCCGGCGGGGGCACAGATACGCAGTATTTT

V gene: TRBV7-2
clone size: -
D gene: TRBD2
J gene: TRBJ2-1
CDR3 protein: CASSLPPSGGYNEQFF
CDR3 DNA: TGTGCCAGCAGCTTGCCGCCTAGCGGGGGTTACAATGAGCAGTTCTTC

V gene: TRBV5-6
clone size: -
D gene: -
J gene: TRBJ2-3
CDR3 protein: CASSHVASQDTQYF
CDR3 DNA: TGTGCCAGCAGTCATGTGGCTAGCCAAGATACGCAGTATTTT

V gene: TRBV5-1
clone size: -
D gene: -
J gene: TRBJ2-3
CDR3 protein: CASSLDKYTDTQYF
CDR3 DNA: TGCGCCAGCAGCCTGGACAAGTACACAGATACGCAGTATTTT

V gene: TRBV6-6
clone size: -
D gene: TRBD1
J gene: TRBJ2-5
CDR3 protein: CASRLGQGETQYF
CDR3 DNA: TGTGCCAGCAGACTCGGACAGGGAGAGACCCAGTACTTC

V gene: TRBV20-1
clone size: -
D gene: -
J gene: TRBJ2-7
CDR3 protein: CSASMAGPLYEQYF
CDR3 DNA: TGCAGTGCTAGTATGGCGGGACCTCTGTACGAGCAGTACTTC

V gene: TRBV10-3
clone size: -
D gene: -
J gene: TRBJ1-6
CDR3 protein: CAIGGDNSPLHF
CDR3 DNA: TGTGCCATCGGGGGCGACAATTCACCCCTCCACTTT

V gene: TRBV15
clone size: -
D gene: TRBD2
J gene: TRBJ2-3
CDR3 protein: CATSRELAEVADTQYF
CDR3 DNA: TGTGCCACCAGCAGGGAACTAGCGGAGGTGGCAGATACGCAGTATTTT

V gene: TRBV7-2
clone size: -
D gene: -
J gene: TRBJ2-7
CDR3 protein: CASSLQGGIDEQYF
CDR3 DNA: TGTGCCAGCAGTCTCCAGGGGGGCATAGACGAGCAGTACTTC

V gene: TRBV30
clone size: few
D gene: TRBD2
J gene: TRBJ2-3
CDR3 protein: CAWMRGLGDTQYF
CDR3 DNA: TGTGCCTGGATGCGGGGACTAGGAGATACGCAGTATTTT

V gene: TRBV6-5
clone size: -
D gene: TRBD2
J gene: TRBJ2-3
CDR3 protein: CASSHRGGTDTQYF
CDR3 DNA: TGTGCCAGCAGCCACCGGGGGGGCACAGATACGCAGTATTTT

V gene: TRBV24-1
clone size: -
D gene: -
J gene: TRBJ1-4
CDR3 protein: CATSDLGEKLFF
CDR3 DNA: TGTGCCACCAGTGATTTGGGCGAAAAACTGTTTTTT

V gene: TRBV29-1
clone size: -
D gene: -
J gene: TRBJ1-2
CDR3 protein: CSVGLGDGYTF
CDR3 DNA: TGCAGCGTTGGACTAGGGGATGGCTACACCTTC

V gene: TRBV27
clone size: -
D gene: -
J gene: TRBJ2-5
CDR3 protein: CARAPASLWKETQYF
CDR3 DNA: TGTGCCCGAGCTCCTGCTAGCCTCTGGAAGGAGACCCAGTACTTC

V gene: TRBV5-6
clone size: few
D gene: -
J gene: TRBJ2-7
CDR3 protein: CASSLGGGVLSYEQYF
CDR3 DNA: TGTGCCAGCAGCTTGGGAGGGGGGGTACTCTCCTACGAGCAGTACTTC

V gene: TRBV9
clone size: -
D gene: TRBD1
J gene: TRBJ2-7
CDR3 protein: CASSALSGTGPYEQYF
CDR3 DNA: TGTGCCAGCAGCGCGCTCTCCGGGACAGGGCCCTACGAGCAGTACTTC

V gene: TRBV5-1
clone size: -
D gene: -
J gene: TRBJ1-6
CDR3 protein: CASSLEVDKSSPLHF
CDR3 DNA: TGCGCCAGCAGCTTGGAGGTGGACAAGAGTTCACCCCTCCACTTT

V gene: TRBV24-1
clone size: -
D gene: TRBD2
J gene: TRBJ2-5
CDR3 protein: CATSDGKAGGPLETQYF
CDR3 DNA: TGTGCCACCAGTGATGGGAAAGCGGGAGGGCCACTAGAGACCCAGTACTTC

V gene: TRBV20-1
clone size: -
D gene: -
J gene: TRBJ2-7
CDR3 protein: CSGASSYEQYF
CDR3 DNA: TGCAGTGGCGCGAGCTCCTACGAGCAGTACTTC

V gene: TRBV6-5
clone size: -
D gene: TRBD1
J gene: TRBJ1-2
CDR3 protein: CASSLPGGDYGYTF
CDR3 DNA: TGTGCCAGCAGTTTGCCAGGGGGCGACTATGGCTACACCTTC

V gene: TRBV19
clone size: -
D gene: -
J gene: TRBJ2-5
CDR3 protein: CASSMRPPAAQETQYF
CDR3 DNA: TGTGCCAGTAGTATGAGACCCCCGGCAGCGCAAGAGACCCAGTACTTC

V gene: TRBV18
clone size: -
D gene: -
J gene: TRBJ2-7
CDR3 protein: CASSELMPGVGYEQYF
CDR3 DNA: TGTGCCAGCTCGGAGCTTATGCCGGGAGTGGGCTACGAGCAGTACTTC

V gene: TRBV19
clone size: -
D gene: TRBD1
J gene: TRBJ2-2
CDR3 protein: CASSTRTGNTGELFF
CDR3 DNA: TGTGCCAGTAGTACCAGGACAGGGAATACCGGGGAGCTGTTTTTT

V gene: TRBV7-6
clone size: -
D gene: -
J gene: TRBJ2-1
CDR3 protein: CASSLEAPRGLNEQFF
CDR3 DNA: TGTGCCAGCAGCTTAGAAGCTCCCAGGGGCCTCAATGAGCAGTTCTTC

V gene: TRBV5-8
clone size: -
D gene: TRBD1
J gene: TRBJ1-4
CDR3 protein: CASSRPRGVDEKLFF
CDR3 DNA: TGTGCCAGCAGCCGCCCCAGGGGGGTTGATGAAAAACTGTTTTTT